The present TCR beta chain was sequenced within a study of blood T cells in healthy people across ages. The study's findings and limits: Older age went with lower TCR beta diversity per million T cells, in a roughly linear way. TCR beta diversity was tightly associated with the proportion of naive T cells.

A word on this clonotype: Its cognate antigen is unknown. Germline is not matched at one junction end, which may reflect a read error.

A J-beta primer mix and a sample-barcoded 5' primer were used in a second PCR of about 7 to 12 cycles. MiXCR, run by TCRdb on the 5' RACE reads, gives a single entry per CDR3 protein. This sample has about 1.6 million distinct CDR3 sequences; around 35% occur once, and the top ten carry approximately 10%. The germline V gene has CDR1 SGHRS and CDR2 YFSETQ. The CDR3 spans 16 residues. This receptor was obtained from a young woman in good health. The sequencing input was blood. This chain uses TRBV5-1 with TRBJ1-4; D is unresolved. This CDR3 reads CVSSPRPIATNEKLFF. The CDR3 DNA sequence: TGCGTCAGCAGTCCCCGCCCGATCGCAACTAATGAAAAACTGTTTTTT.